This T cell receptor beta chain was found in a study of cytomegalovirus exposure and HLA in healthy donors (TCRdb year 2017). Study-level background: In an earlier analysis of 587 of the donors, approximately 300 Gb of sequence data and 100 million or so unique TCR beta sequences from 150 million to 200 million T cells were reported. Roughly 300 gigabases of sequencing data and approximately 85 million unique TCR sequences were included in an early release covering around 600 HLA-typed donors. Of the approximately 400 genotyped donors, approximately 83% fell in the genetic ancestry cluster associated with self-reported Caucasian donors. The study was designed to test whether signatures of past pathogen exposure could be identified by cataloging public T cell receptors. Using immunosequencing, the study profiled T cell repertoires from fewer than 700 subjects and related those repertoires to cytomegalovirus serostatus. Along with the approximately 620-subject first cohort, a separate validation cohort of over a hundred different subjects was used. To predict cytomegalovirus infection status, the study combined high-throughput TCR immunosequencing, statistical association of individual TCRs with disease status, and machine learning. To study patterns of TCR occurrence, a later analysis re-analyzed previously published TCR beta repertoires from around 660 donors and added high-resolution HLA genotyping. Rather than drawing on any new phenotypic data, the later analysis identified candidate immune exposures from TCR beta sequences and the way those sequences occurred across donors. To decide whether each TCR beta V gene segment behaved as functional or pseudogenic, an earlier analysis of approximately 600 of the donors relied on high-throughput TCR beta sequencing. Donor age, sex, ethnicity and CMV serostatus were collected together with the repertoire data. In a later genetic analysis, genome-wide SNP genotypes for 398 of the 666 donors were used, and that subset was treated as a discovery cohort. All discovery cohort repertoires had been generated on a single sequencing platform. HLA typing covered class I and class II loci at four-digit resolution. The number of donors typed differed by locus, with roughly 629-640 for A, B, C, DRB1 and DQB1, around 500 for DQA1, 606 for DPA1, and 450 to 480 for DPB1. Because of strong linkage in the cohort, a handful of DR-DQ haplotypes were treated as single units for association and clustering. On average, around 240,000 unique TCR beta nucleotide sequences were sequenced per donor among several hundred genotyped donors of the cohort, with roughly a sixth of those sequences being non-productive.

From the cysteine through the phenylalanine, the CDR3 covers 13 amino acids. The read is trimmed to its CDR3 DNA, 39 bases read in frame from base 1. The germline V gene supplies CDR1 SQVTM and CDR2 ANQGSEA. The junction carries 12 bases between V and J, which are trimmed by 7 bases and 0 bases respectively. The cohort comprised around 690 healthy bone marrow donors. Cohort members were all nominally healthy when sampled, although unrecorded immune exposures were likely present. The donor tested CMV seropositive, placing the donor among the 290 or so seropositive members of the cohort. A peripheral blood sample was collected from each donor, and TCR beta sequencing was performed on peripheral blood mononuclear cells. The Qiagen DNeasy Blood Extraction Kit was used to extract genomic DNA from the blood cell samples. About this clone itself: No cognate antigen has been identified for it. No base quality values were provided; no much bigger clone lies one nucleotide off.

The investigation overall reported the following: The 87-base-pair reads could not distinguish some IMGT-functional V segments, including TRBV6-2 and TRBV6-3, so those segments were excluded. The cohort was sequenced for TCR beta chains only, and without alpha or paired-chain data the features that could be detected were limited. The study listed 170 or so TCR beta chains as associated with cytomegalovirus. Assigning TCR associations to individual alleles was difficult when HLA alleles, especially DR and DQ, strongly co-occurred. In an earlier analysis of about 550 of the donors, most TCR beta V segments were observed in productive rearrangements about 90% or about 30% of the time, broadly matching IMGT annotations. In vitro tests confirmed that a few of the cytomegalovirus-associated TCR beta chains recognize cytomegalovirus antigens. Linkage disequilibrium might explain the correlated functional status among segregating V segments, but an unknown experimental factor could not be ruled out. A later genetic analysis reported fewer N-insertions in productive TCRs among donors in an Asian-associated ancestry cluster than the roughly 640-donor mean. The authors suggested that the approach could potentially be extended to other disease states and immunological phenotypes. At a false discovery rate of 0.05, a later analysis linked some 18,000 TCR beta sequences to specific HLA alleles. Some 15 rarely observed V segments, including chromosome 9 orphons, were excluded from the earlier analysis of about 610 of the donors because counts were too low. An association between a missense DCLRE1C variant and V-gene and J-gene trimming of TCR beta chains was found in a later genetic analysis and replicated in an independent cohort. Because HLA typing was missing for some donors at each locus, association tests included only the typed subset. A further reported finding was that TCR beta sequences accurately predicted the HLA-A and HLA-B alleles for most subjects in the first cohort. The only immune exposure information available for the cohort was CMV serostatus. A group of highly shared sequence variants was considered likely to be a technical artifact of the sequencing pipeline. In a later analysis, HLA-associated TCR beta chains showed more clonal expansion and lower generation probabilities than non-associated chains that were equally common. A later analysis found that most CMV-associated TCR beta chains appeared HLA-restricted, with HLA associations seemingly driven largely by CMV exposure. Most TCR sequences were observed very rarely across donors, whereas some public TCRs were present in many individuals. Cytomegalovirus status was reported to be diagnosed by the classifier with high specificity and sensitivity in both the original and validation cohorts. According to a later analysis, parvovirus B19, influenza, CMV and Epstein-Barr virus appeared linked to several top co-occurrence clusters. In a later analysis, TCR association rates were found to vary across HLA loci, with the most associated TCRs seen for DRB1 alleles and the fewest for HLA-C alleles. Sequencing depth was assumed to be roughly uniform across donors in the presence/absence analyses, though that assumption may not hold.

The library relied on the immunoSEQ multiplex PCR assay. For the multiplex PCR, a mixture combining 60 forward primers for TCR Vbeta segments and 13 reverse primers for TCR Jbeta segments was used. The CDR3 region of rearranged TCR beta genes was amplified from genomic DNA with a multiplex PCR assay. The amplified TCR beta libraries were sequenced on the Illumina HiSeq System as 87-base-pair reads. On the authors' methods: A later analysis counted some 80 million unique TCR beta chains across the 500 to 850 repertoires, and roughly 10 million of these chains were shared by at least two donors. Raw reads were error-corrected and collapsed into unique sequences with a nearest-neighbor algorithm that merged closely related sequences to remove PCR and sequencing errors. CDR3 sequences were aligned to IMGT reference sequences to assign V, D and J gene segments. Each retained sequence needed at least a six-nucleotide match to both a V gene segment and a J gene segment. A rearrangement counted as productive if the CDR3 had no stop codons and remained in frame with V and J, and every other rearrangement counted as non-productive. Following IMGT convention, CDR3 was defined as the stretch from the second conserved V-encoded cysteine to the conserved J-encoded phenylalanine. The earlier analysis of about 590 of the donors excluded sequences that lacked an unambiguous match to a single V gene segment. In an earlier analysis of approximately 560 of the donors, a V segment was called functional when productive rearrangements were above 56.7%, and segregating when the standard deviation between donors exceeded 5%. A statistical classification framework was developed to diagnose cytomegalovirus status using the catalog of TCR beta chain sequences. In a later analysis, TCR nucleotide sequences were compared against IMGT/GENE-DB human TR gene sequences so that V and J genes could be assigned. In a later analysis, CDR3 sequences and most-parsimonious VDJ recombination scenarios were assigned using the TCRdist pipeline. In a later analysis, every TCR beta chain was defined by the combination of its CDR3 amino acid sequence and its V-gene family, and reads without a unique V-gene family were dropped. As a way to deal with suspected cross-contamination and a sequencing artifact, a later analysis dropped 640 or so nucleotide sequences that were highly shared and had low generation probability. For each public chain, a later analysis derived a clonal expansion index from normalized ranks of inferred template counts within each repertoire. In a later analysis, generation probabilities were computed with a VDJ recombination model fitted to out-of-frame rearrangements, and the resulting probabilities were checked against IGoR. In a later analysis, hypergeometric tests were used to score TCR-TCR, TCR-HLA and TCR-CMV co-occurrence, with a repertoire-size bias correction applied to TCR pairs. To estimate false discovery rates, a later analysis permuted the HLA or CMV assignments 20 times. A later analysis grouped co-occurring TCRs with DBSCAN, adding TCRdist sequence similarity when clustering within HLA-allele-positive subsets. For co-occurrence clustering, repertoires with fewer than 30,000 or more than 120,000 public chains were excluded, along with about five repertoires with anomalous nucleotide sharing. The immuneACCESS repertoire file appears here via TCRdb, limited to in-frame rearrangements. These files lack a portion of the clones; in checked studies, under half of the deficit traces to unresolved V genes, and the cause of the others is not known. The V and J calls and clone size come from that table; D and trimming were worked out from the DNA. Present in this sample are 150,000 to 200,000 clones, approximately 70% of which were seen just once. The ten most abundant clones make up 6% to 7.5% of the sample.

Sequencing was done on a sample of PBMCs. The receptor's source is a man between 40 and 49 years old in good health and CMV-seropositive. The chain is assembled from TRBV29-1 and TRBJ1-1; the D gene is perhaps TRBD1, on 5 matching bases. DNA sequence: TGCAGCGCCGCCATGACAGTGAACACTGAAGCTTTCTTT. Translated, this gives CSAAMTVNTEAFF.